The 15 T cell receptor beta chains given below trace back to one sample, sequenced in a study of shared clonotypes between healthy human individuals. The data were produced by immunoSEQ multiplex PCR, yet TCRdb's version contains in-frame clones alone and is incomplete. The sample records roughly 700,000 clones, about 74% being singletons. Sequencing was carried out using memory CD4+ T cells sorted from blood. Documented subset: CD45RA-negative fraction. These receptors came from a woman in her twenties or thirties in good health.

V and J are TRBV5-1 and TRBJ2-7, with D perhaps matching TRBD1 (5 bases). The V and J ends lost 0 bases and 6 bases respectively, with 13 bases between them. Looked up from germline, CDR1 is SGHRS and CDR2 is YFSETQ. This CDR3 contains 14 residues. The CDR3 is CASSLDRRWSEQYF. In DNA form, the CDR3 reads TGCGCCAGCAGCTTGGACAGGCGCTGGAGCGAGCAGTACTTC.

This clone occurred a few times. V usage is TRBV11-2 and J usage is TRBJ1-4; D not resolved. The CDR3 extends over 14 amino acids. V lost 5 bases and J 7 bases, leaving 14 bases between the germline ends. CDR1 and CDR2 (germline): SGHAT, FQNNGV. The CDR3 sequence: CASSNGPGVEKLFF. In nucleotides, the CDR3 is TGTGCCAGCAGCAACGGACCGGGAGTTGAAAAACTGTTTTTT.

The V call is TRBV10-3, the J call TRBJ1-2; 8 bases are a match to TRBD1. This CDR3 comprises 14 residues. Germline lookup yields CDR1 ENHRY and CDR2 SYGVKD. V dropped 0 bases and J dropped 7; count of bases not matched to a gene: 4. CDR3 loop: CAISESAGGGGYTF. The CDR3 DNA is TGTGCCATCAGTGAGTCGGCAGGGGGCGGTGGCTACACCTTC.

The chain employs TRBV7-9 and TRBJ1-2, with D possibly being TRBD1 (5 bases). The CDR3 loop spans 15 amino acids. Germline CDR1 and CDR2: SEHNR and FQNEAQ (reference sequence). V lost 5 bases and J 5 bases, leaving 18 bases between the germline ends. CDR3 in amino acids: CASSAGPTPRYGYTF. CDR3 in DNA: TGTGCCAGCAGCGCAGGGCCTACCCCTCGTTATGGCTACACCTTC.

The chain combines TRBV7-3 with TRBJ2-2, with a tentative D call TRBD1 (6 bases). V dropped 1 base and J dropped 2 bases, with 11 bases sitting between them. This CDR3 is 16 amino acids long. Germline V gene data show CDR1 as SGHTA and CDR2 as FQGTGA. CDR3 sequence reads: CASSLIGGANTGELFF. The DNA for the CDR3 is TGTGCCAGCAGCTTAATAGGGGGAGCAAACACCGGGGAGCTGTTTTTT.

The chain is built from TRBV28 and TRBJ1-5, with 12 nucleotides matching TRBD1. The germline CDR1 and CDR2 sequences are MDHEN and SYDVKM. The CDR3 sequence is 15 residues long. Germline trimming cut 6 bases from V and 4 bases from J; bases unmatched to any gene: 4. CDR3 DNA: TGTGCCAGCAGGGGACAGGGGGCCCTTAATCAGCCCCAGCATTTT. Translated: CASRGQGALNQPQHF.

The rearrangement links TRBV4-1 to TRBJ1-5, with 10 positions matching TRBD1. Germline V gives CDR1 MGHRA, CDR2 YSYEKL. The CDR3 is 16 amino acids. Trimming took 4 bases from V and 5 from J; bases not matched to a gene: 8. CDR3 in amino acids: CASSPGDRGVYQPQHF. The CDR3 coding sequence is TGCGCCAGCAGCCCCGGGGACAGGGGCGTTTATCAGCCCCAGCATTTT.

This clone showed up just a few times. The chain has TRBV27 and TRBJ2-7; 8 positions agree with TRBD1. CDR1 and CDR2 (germline): MNHEY, SMNVEV (reference sequence). CDR3 length: 14 amino acids. Trimming removed 6 bases from V and 5 bases from J; junction bases left unmatched: 9. The CDR3 bases are TGTGCCAGCAGGCCGGACAGGGTAATCAACGAGCAGTACTTC. It codes for CASRPDRVINEQYF.

The J gene is TRBJ2-5, the V gene TRBV30, with 7 bases fitting TRBD1. The J call may be wrong; the DNA end is better matched by TRBJ2-7. Germline V lookup: CDR1 GTSNPN, CDR2 SVGIG (reference sequence). The CDR3 contains 12 residues. The CDR3: CAWSRQGYEQYF. The CDR3 nucleotides read TGTGCCTGGAGCCGACAGGGCTACGAGCAGTACTTC.

Details on this clone: At the DNA level, this CDR3 is encoded by other sequences in the same sample as well. The chain carries TRBV5-1 and TRBJ2-3; 14 bases are a match to TRBD2. Germline CDR1 reads SGHRS; CDR2 reads YFSETQ. The J segment lost 1 base and the V segment lost 4 bases, leaving 5 bases of the junction unmatched. The CDR3 runs 17 residues. The CDR3 here is CASSSGLAGGGTDTQYF. DNA of the CDR3: TGCGCCAGCAGCAGCGGACTAGCGGGAGGAGGCACAGATACGCAGTATTTT.

The CDR3 DNA sequence: TGTGCCAGCAGTGCGGGACAGGTCCCCGGGGAGCTGTTTTTT. The encoded protein is CASSAGQVPGELFF. The chain recombines TRBV6-1 with TRBJ2-2; 8 nucleotides agree with TRBD1. The V and J ends lost 4 bases and 6 bases, in that order; junction bases with no gene match: 4. Germline V gene sequence: CDR1 MNHNS, CDR2 SASEGT. The CDR3 has 14 amino acids.

The chain combines TRBV14 with TRBJ2-7, with 7 bases matching TRBD2. The CDR3 runs to 14 residues. V lost 1 base and J lost 3; bases outside the gene matches: 3. In germline, CDR1 is SGHDN, CDR2 FVKESK. CDR3 DNA: TGTGCCAGCAGCCAAGGTAGCGGGTTCTACGAGCAGTACTTC. Its translation: CASSQGSGFYEQYF.

About this clone: Other DNA sequences in this sample translate to the same CDR3. The chain carries TRBV9 and TRBJ2-5; D gene unclear. Per the germline V gene, CDR1 is SGDLS and CDR2 is YYNGEE. The CDR3 length is 14 residues. V lost 0 bases to trimming and J lost 0 bases, with 6 bases between them. The CDR3 protein is CASSVGGNQETQYF. In DNA form, the CDR3 reads TGTGCCAGCAGCGTAGGGGGAAACCAAGAGACCCAGTACTTC. The variable domain in full, with the rest retrieved from reference TRBV9 and TRBJ2-5, is DSGVTQTPKHLITATGQRVTLRCSPRSGDLSVYWYQQSLDQGLQFLIQYYNGEERAKGNILERFSAQQFPDLHSELNLSSLELGDSALYFCASSVGGNQETQYFGPGTRLLVL.

The gene calls are TRBV11-2 and TRBJ2-5; D remains unclear. Germline V gives CDR1 SGHAT, CDR2 FQNNGV. V lost 5 bases and J 4 bases, leaving 17 bases between the germline ends. The CDR3 loop spans 15 amino acids. CDR3 coding DNA: TGTGCCAGCAGCCCTGCCTGGGCAGTCGGAGAGACCCAGTACTTC. It encodes CASSPAWAVGETQYF.

V and J are TRBV11-2 and TRBJ2-5; D might be TRBD2 (6 bases). Trimming took off 5 bases at V and 9 bases at J, with 25 bases between the two ends. CDR3 size: 16 residues. Germline CDR1 is SGHAT and CDR2 is FQNNGV. In DNA, the CDR3 is TGTGCCAGCAGCGCTCTAGGGACTCGAGGATTTCGGGCCCAGTACTTC. As protein: CASSALGTRGFRAQYF.